These 21 T cell receptor beta chains came from one sample sequenced in a study of glioma-infiltrating T cells after dendritic cell vaccination. The repertoire was sequenced with immunoSEQ multiplex PCR; TCRdb's copy has only in-frame clones and lacks some. The data contain 100,000 or so clones, over 75% of them singletons. Here the sequenced sample was blood, taken before dendritic cell vaccination. Every receptor here comes from a human donor with glioblastoma.

The table lists this clone with a few counts. The rearrangement joins TRBV7-8 to TRBJ2-7, with a possible D match to TRBD2 (5 bases). Germline values: CDR1 SGHVS, CDR2 FQNEAQ. CDR3 length equals 15 residues. Trimming removed 2 bases at V and 4 bases at J, with 15 bases between. The CDR3 protein is CASSLSPTRRYEQYF. The DNA of the CDR3 is TGTGCCAGCAGCTTAAGCCCCACAAGGAGGTACGAGCAGTACTTC.

This chain links TRBV5-1 with TRBJ2-5; TRBD1 matches 7 bases. There are 14 residues in the CDR3. Trimming cost V 2 bases and J 5 bases; bases outside gene matches: 6. CDR1 and CDR2 from the germline V gene are SGHRS and YFSETQ. CDR3 sequence (DNA): TGCGCCAGCAGCTTAAGGGGGCAGGGGGAGACCCAGTACTTC. Residues: CASSLRGQGETQYF.

The chain recombines TRBV7-2 with TRBJ2-5, with a weak D call TRBD2 (5 bases). The CDR3 spans 15 residues. V was shortened by 4 bases and J by 5 bases, with 17 bases between the two germline ends. CDR1 and CDR2 from the germline V gene are SGHTA and FQGNSA. The CDR3 loop is CASSSQITRPETQYF. The CDR3 DNA reads TGTGCCAGCAGCTCACAAATCACTAGGCCTGAGACCCAGTACTTC.

The V call is TRBV9, the J call TRBJ1-1, with TRBD1 matching 11 bases. Germline trimming cut 0 bases from V and 3 bases from J; bases unmatched to any gene: 1. The CDR3 sequence is 15 residues long. The germline gives CDR1 SGDLS, CDR2 YYNGEE. The CDR3 spells CASSVVGQGDTEAFF. As DNA, the CDR3 is TGTGCCAGCAGCGTAGTGGGACAGGGGGACACTGAAGCTTTCTTT.

V usage is TRBV7-9 and J usage is TRBJ1-1; D unclear. Trimming removed 1 base at V and 8 bases at J, with 8 bases between. Germline CDR1 is SEHNR and CDR2 is FQNEAQ (reference sequence). The CDR3 extends over 12 amino acids. The CDR3 region is CASSLGNIEAFF. CDR3 coding DNA: TGTGCCAGCAGCTTAGGAAACATAGAAGCTTTCTTT.

This rearrangement joins TRBV5-6 to TRBJ2-1, with TRBD1 identical over 11 bases. The CDR3 runs to 16 residues. V dropped 7 bases and J dropped 2; count of bases not matched to a gene: 8. The germline CDR1 and CDR2 sequences are SGHDT and YYEEEE. The DNA for the CDR3 is TGTGCCAGCGGAAAGGACAGGGGGCGTACCTACAATGAGCAGTTCTTC. Translation: CASGKDRGRTYNEQFF.

The V call is TRBV9, the J call TRBJ1-2; 7 bases are a match to TRBD1. CDR1 and CDR2 from the germline V gene are SGDLS and YYNGEE. CDR3 length: 16 amino acids. Losses at the gene ends were 3 bases for V and 13 bases for J; bases not matched to a gene: 21. The CDR3 DNA follows: TGTGCCAGCAGCGAGCAGCCGAGGGGGCTGTGGGATTTCGTCACCTTC. It yields the protein CASSEQPRGLWDFVTF.

The chain links TRBV7-2 to TRBJ1-2; D possibly corresponds to TRBD1 (6 bases). V was clipped by 5 bases and J by 7 bases, with 20 bases between them. Germline lookup yields CDR1 SGHTA and CDR2 FQGNSA. The CDR3 extends over 15 amino acids. The chain's CDR3 is CASSLYRSGDAGYTF. CDR3 DNA sequence: TGTGCCAGCAGCCTCTATCGGTCAGGGGACGCTGGCTACACCTTC.

This sequence joins TRBV19 and TRBJ2-7; 8 nucleotides line up with TRBD1. CDR3 size: 13 residues. V lost 4 bases and J lost 3; bases outside the gene matches: 2. Germline lookup yields CDR1 LNHDA and CDR2 SQIVND (reference sequence). CDR3 region: CASSTTGGYEQYF. In DNA, the CDR3 is TGTGCCAGTAGTACAACAGGGGGCTACGAGCAGTACTTC.

The V and J genes are TRBV2 and TRBJ2-5; the D gene is possibly TRBD1 (7 bases). The germline V gene has CDR1 SNHLY and CDR2 FYNNEI. The CDR3 is 15 residues long. V shed 7 bases and J shed 2 bases, with 17 bases lying between them. The CDR3 DNA reads as TGTGCCAGCACAGAGGCAGGGGGGTGGCAAGAGACCCAGTACTTC. Translating gives CASTEAGGWQETQYF.

This clone has more than one count but fewer than ten. The chain combines TRBV19 with TRBJ1-1, with 7 positions matching TRBD1. Germline CDR1 LNHDA, CDR2 SQIVND (reference sequence). Trimming cost V 2 bases and J 4 bases; bases outside gene matches: 4. The CDR3 covers 14 residues. This CDR3 reads CASSITRGITEAFF. The CDR3 DNA is TGTGCCAGTAGTATAACCAGGGGGATCACTGAAGCTTTCTTT.

The chain is built from TRBV2 and TRBJ1-2; tentative D call: TRBD1 (6 bases). The germline gives CDR1 SNHLY, CDR2 FYNNEI. The CDR3 is 17 amino acids. V lost 5 bases and J 4 bases, leaving 23 bases between the germline ends. The CDR3 here is CASSTYPRPTGVYGYTF. The CDR3 DNA follows: TGTGCCAGCAGTACTTACCCTCGGCCGACAGGAGTCTATGGCTACACCTTC.

The chain joins TRBV7-3 to TRBJ2-7; D uncertain. The CDR3 contains 13 residues. In germline, CDR1 is SGHTA, CDR2 FQGTGA. Trimming shortened V by 5 bases and J by 2 bases, and 10 bases separated the two germline ends. CDR3 sequence: CASSRDTAYEQYF. The CDR3 DNA reads TGTGCCAGCAGCCGAGATACCGCCTACGAGCAGTACTTC.

The chain has TRBV6-5 and TRBJ1-1, with 7 bases aligning to TRBD1. This CDR3 is built from 15 residues. The V segment lost 5 bases and the J segment 1 base; nucleotides outside the gene matches: 7. Germline CDR1 MNHEY, CDR2 SVGAGI. The CDR3 DNA sequence: TGTGCCAGCAGTACCCTTAGACAGGGGAACACTGAAGCTTTCTTT. This encodes CASSTLRQGNTEAFF.

Here the CDR3 reads CASSDSRGEQFF. In DNA, the CDR3 is TGTGCCAGCAGTGACTCGAGAGGTGAGCAGTTCTTC. This chain uses TRBV6-4 with TRBJ2-1; no definite D call. Germline values: CDR1 MRHNA, CDR2 SNTAGT. V shed 0 bases and J shed 9 bases, with 6 bases lying between them. The CDR3 loop spans 12 amino acids.

The gene calls are TRBV18 and TRBJ2-7; no clear D gene. From germline, CDR1 is KGHSH and CDR2 LQKENI. CDR3 length: 13 amino acids. V was trimmed by 2 bases and J by 6 bases, leaving 11 bases between them. The CDR3 sequence is CASSPLMSSEQYF. CDR3 in DNA: TGTGCCAGCTCACCATTAATGTCTTCCGAGCAGTACTTC.

This clone appeared a single time. CDR3: CSVQGGVHNEQFF. For the CDR3, the DNA is TGCAGCGTTCAGGGAGGTGTCCACAATGAGCAGTTCTTC. The rearrangement joins TRBV29-1 to TRBJ2-1; a weak D match, TRBD2 (6 bases). Trimming shortened V by 5 bases and J by 5 bases, and 13 bases separated the two germline ends. CDR1 is SQVTM, CDR2 ANQGSEA, per germline. CDR3 length: 13 residues.

V is TRBV4-3 and J is TRBJ2-1; D is perhaps TRBD1 (5 bases). Trimming removed 2 bases at V and 1 base at J, with 9 bases between. This CDR3 has 15 amino acids. The germline V gene has CDR1 LGHNA and CDR2 YSLEER. The CDR3 protein is CASSQSGWSYNEQFF. The CDR3 coding sequence is TGCGCCAGCAGCCAATCAGGGTGGTCCTACAATGAGCAGTTCTTC.

The chain couples TRBV5-1 to TRBJ2-7; 8 bases fit TRBD1. There are 15 residues in the CDR3. Germline trimming cut 0 bases from V and 3 bases from J; bases unmatched to any gene: 5. Germline lookup yields CDR1 SGHRS and CDR2 YFSETQ. CDR3 DNA sequence: TGCGCCAGCAGCTTGGGGGACAGGACCCTCTACGAGCAGTACTTC. Its translation is CASSLGDRTLYEQYF.

The chain couples TRBV2 to TRBJ2-7, with D perhaps TRBD2 (7 bases). V was pared by 4 bases and J by 7 bases, with 17 bases between. CDR3 length: 14 amino acids. The V gene's germline CDR1 is SNHLY and CDR2 FYNNEI. The CDR3 spells CASSAHRGAGEQYF. CDR3 nucleotides: TGTGCCAGCAGTGCCCATCGGGGGGCGGGGGAGCAGTACTTC.

The rearrangement joins TRBV10-3 to TRBJ2-4; 7 nucleotides line up with TRBD1. The CDR3 has 17 residues. The V gene's germline CDR1 is ENHRY and CDR2 SYGVKD. V shed 7 bases and J 1 base; nucleotides not matched to a gene: 13. DNA for the CDR3: TGTGCCATCAATGGGGCTCGCGACAGGGTGGCCAAAAACATTCAGTACTTC. This codes for CAINGARDRVAKNIQYF.